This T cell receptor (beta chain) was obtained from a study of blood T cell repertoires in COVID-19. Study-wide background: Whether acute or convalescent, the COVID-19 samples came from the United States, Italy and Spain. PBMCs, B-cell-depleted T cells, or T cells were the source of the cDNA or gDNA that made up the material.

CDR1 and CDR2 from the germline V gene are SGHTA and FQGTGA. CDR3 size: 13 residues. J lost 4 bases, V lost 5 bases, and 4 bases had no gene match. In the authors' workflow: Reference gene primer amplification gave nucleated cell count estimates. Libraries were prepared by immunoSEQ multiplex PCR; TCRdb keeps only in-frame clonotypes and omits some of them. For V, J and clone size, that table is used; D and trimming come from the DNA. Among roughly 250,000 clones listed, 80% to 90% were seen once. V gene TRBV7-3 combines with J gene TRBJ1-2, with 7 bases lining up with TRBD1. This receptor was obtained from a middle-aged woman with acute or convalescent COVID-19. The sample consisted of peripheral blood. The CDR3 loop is CASSPGQIYGYTF. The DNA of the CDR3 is TGTGCCAGCAGCCCGGGACAGATCTATGGCTACACCTTC.